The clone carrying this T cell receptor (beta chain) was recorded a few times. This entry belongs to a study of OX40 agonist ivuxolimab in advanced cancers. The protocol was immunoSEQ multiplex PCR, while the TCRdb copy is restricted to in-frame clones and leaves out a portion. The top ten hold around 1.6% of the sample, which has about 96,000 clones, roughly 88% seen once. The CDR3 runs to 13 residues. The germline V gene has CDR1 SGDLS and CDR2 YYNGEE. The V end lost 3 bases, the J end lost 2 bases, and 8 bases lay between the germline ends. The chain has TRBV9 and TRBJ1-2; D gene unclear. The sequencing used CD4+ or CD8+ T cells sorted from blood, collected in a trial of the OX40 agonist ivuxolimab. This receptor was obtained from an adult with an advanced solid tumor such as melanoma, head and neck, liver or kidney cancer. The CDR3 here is CASSGHSNYGYTF. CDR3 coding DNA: TGTGCCAGCAGCGGACACAGCAACTATGGCTACACCTTC.